These 32 T cell receptor beta chains were all obtained from the same sample, sequenced in a study of cytomegalovirus exposure and HLA in healthy donors. Vbeta (60) and Jbeta (13) primers were used in the PCR. Clones were read by immunoSEQ multiplex PCR, and TCRdb kept only the in-frame ones, dropping some. The repertoire shows around 100,000 clones; the top ten hold about 0.58%. What was sequenced was PBMCs. The receptors stem from a man between 50 and 59 years old in good health and CMV-seronegative.

The chain carries TRBV7-2 and TRBJ1-4; D not resolved. The CDR3 extends over 13 amino acids. Trimming took 7 bases from V and 8 from J, leaving 14 bases between them. CDR1 SGHTA and CDR2 FQGNSA come from the germline V gene. This CDR3 reads CASTSNPGEKLFF. The CDR3 bases are TGTGCCAGCACTTCCAACCCAGGCGAAAAACTGTTTTTT.

This chain uses TRBV5-1 with TRBJ2-7, with TRBD1 matching 10 bases. CDR1 is SGHRS and CDR2 is YFSETQ in the germline V gene. This CDR3 spans 14 amino acids. V was clipped by 3 bases and J by 0 bases; unmatched bases: 0. CDR3 loop: CASSWTGGSYEQYF. CDR3 in DNA: TGCGCCAGCAGCTGGACAGGGGGCTCCTACGAGCAGTACTTC.

V gene TRBV9 combines with J gene TRBJ1-4; TRBD1 might be the D (6 bases). V was pared by 6 bases and J by 10 bases, with 19 bases between. The CDR3 runs to 14 residues. Per germline, CDR1 SGDLS and CDR2 YYNGEE. CDR3 bases: TGTGCCAGCACCCCCAGAGAGGGGGGGGGAAAACTGTTTTTT. Its translation: CASTPREGGGKLFF.

The chain links TRBV29-1 to TRBJ2-7; 7 nucleotides align to TRBD2. Germline assignment: CDR1 SQVTM and CDR2 ANQGSEA. The CDR3 sequence is 15 residues long. V lost 3 bases, J lost 0 bases, and 8 bases stayed unmatched. The CDR3 is CSVEFTSVSSYEQYF. CDR3 nucleotides: TGCAGCGTTGAGTTTACTAGCGTGTCCTCCTACGAGCAGTACTTC.

This chain uses TRBV10-1 with TRBJ1-2; a possible D gene is TRBD1 (6 bases). Between the trimmed V and J ends, which lost 5 bases and 4 bases, there was a span of 11 bases. The CDR3 length is 13 residues. Per germline, CDR1 WNHNN and CDR2 SYGVQD (reference sequence). The CDR3 DNA reads TGCGCCAGCAGTCCGGACAGCCCCTATGGCTACACCTTC. It translates to CASSPDSPYGYTF.

The chain employs TRBV7-9 and TRBJ1-1, with unresolved D. The CDR3 covers 14 residues. Germline V gene lookup returns CDR1 SEHNR and CDR2 FQNEAQ (reference sequence). V lost 5 bases and J 0 bases, leaving 10 bases between the germline ends. In DNA form, the CDR3 reads TGTGCCAGCAGCCTGAGTCGTCTGAACACTGAAGCTTTCTTT. Its protein product is CASSLSRLNTEAFF.

CDR3 in amino acids: CASRIGTGELFF. The CDR3 DNA sequence: TGTGCCAGCAGGATCGGCACCGGGGAGCTGTTTTTT. The chain has TRBV6-1 and TRBJ2-2; D gene ambiguous. V dropped 6 bases and J dropped 4 bases, with 6 bases sitting between them. The CDR3 is made up of 12 amino acids. CDR1 is MNHNS and CDR2 is SASEGT in the germline V gene.

The chain carries TRBV5-6 and TRBJ2-5; no definite D call. The CDR3 has 14 residues. Trimming cost V 0 bases and J 7 bases, with 13 bases left between them. The germline CDR1 and CDR2 sequences are SGHDT and YYEEEE. As DNA, the CDR3 is TGTGCCAGCAGCTTGGGCAGGCTGGGTATGACCCAGTACTTC. It translates to CASSLGRLGMTQYF.

The rearrangement joins TRBV9 to TRBJ2-5, with 7 bases identical to TRBD1. Losses at the gene ends were 3 bases for V and 7 bases for J; bases not matched to a gene: 6. Germline values: CDR1 SGDLS, CDR2 YYNGEE. There are 13 residues in the CDR3. The CDR3 is CASSGQGPGTQYF. The CDR3, as DNA: TGTGCCAGCAGCGGACAGGGCCCAGGGACCCAGTACTTC.

The chain employs TRBV7-9 and TRBJ2-1; TRBD1 is a possible D gene (5 bases). The germline V gene encodes CDR1 SEHNR and CDR2 FQNEAQ (reference sequence). V was cut by 1 base and J by 1 base, with 11 bases left in between. The CDR3 is 16 residues long. As DNA, the CDR3 is TGTGCCAGCAGCTTAGTAGGGGCTCGATCCTACAATGAGCAGTTCTTC. Translated: CASSLVGARSYNEQFF.

The V and J genes are TRBV30 and TRBJ1-1; D remains ambiguous. The CDR3 has 14 residues. Germline V gene lookup returns CDR1 GTSNPN and CDR2 SVGIG (reference sequence). The V and J ends lost 0 bases and 6 bases respectively, with 14 bases between them. The CDR3 sequence: CAWSVGGKAAEAFF. CDR3 bases: TGTGCCTGGAGTGTCGGAGGGAAAGCGGCTGAAGCTTTCTTT.

This rearrangement joins TRBV11-3 to TRBJ2-7; D gene unclear. The V gene lost 4 bases and the J gene lost 2 bases, with 18 bases spanning the gap. The CDR3 runs to 16 residues. Germline values: CDR1 SGHNT, CDR2 YENEEA. The CDR3 DNA follows: TGTGCCAGCAGCTCCCGGGTAGTGGTTGCGACCTACGAGCAGTACTTC. Protein: CASSSRVVVATYEQYF.

The chain has TRBV7-9 and TRBJ2-2; 9 bases fit TRBD1. After removal of 3 bases from V and 4 bases from J, the junction contained 9 bases not matched to a gene. This CDR3 is built from 17 residues. Germline V gives CDR1 SEHNR, CDR2 FQNEAQ (reference sequence). The CDR3 DNA reads as TGTGCCAGCAGCTTCATCCGGGGGACAGGGTTCACCGGGGAGCTGTTTTTT. Translation gives CASSFIRGTGFTGELFF.

The chain is built from TRBV30 and TRBJ1-1, with TRBD1 matching over 7 bases. The CDR3 spans 12 residues. Trimming cost V 5 bases and J 3 bases; bases outside gene matches: 3. Germline CDR1 is GTSNPN and CDR2 is SVGIG (reference sequence). The CDR3 bases are TGTGCCTGGGGAAGGGGGCACACTGAAGCTTTCTTT. Protein product: CAWGRGHTEAFF.

This rearrangement joins TRBV7-2 to TRBJ2-1, with TRBD2 matching 13 bases. The CDR3 is made up of 14 amino acids. Trimming took 5 bases from V and 8 from J; bases not matched to a gene: 3. Germline assignment: CDR1 SGHTA and CDR2 FQGNSA. The CDR3: CASSRTSGSHEQFF. In nucleotides, the CDR3 is TGTGCCAGCAGCCGGACTAGCGGGAGTCATGAGCAGTTCTTC.

The chain combines TRBV20-1 with TRBJ2-7, with a tentative D call TRBD2 (5 bases). Germline CDR1 and CDR2: DFQATT and SNEGSKA (reference sequence). The CDR3 has 11 residues. V lost 1 base and J 4 bases, leaving 5 bases between the germline ends. The CDR3 sequence is CSARAGYEQYF. CDR3 DNA sequence: TGCAGTGCTAGAGCGGGGTACGAGCAGTACTTC.

The CDR3 reads CASSFPTDRGEQYF. Here the CDR3 DNA reads TGTGCCAGCTCATTCCCAACTGACAGGGGCGAGCAGTACTTC. The rearrangement links TRBV18 to TRBJ2-7; 8 bases map to TRBD1. Germline CDR1 KGHSH, CDR2 LQKENI. This CDR3 contains 14 residues. Trimming at V came to 5 bases and at J to 6 bases, leaving 9 bases not matched to a gene.

The chain carries TRBV27 and TRBJ1-1, with D unclear. The V gene's germline CDR1 is MNHEY and CDR2 SMNVEV (reference sequence). The CDR3 runs 15 residues. V lost 7 bases, J lost 5 bases, and 20 bases lay in between. DNA of the CDR3: TGTGCCAGCATCGGGTACAGCCGGGGAGGGACTGAAGCTTTCTTT. Amino acids: CASIGYSRGGTEAFF.

The chain links TRBV7-9 to TRBJ2-7; 12 positions match TRBD2. The CDR3 loop spans 16 amino acids. V shed 0 bases and J 2 bases; nucleotides not matched to a gene: 2. Germline values: CDR1 SEHNR, CDR2 FQNEAQ (reference sequence). The CDR3 region is CASSLALAGGPYEQYF. CDR3 nucleotide sequence: TGTGCCAGCAGCTTAGCACTAGCGGGAGGTCCCTACGAGCAGTACTTC.

The chain carries TRBV4-1 and TRBJ1-5, with D maybe TRBD1 (5 bases). CDR1 and CDR2 (germline): MGHRA, YSYEKL. V lost 2 bases to trimming and J lost 0 bases, with 11 bases between them. This CDR3 contains 16 residues. The CDR3 bases are TGCGCCAGCAGCCAAAACGGACAAACTAGCAATCAGCCCCAGCATTTT. Protein sequence: CASSQNGQTSNQPQHF.

V gene TRBV4-3 combines with J gene TRBJ2-7; D gene unclear. CDR1 is LGHNA, CDR2 YSLEER, per germline. The CDR3 spans 17 residues. V was cut by 0 bases and J by 0 bases, with 15 bases left in between. The CDR3 region is CASSQDVGPNLSYEQYF. CDR3 DNA: TGCGCCAGCAGCCAAGATGTCGGTCCTAACCTCTCCTACGAGCAGTACTTC.

The chain couples TRBV18 to TRBJ2-7, with a possible D match to TRBD1 (6 bases). The V end lost 0 bases, the J end lost 3 bases, and 9 bases lay between the germline ends. This CDR3 spans 14 amino acids. Germline values: CDR1 KGHSH, CDR2 LQKENI. The CDR3 loop reads CASSPPGTNYEQYF. Written as DNA, the CDR3 is TGTGCCAGCTCACCACCCGGGACAAACTACGAGCAGTACTTC.

The V gene is TRBV6-5, the J gene TRBJ1-1, with 8 bases lining up with TRBD1. In germline, CDR1 is MNHEY, CDR2 SVGAGI. Germline trimming cut 7 bases from V and 7 bases from J; bases unmatched to any gene: 5. The CDR3 is 12 amino acids. CDR3 sequence (DNA): TGTGCCAGCACCTTTACAGGGGGTGAAGCTTTCTTT. Its protein product is CASTFTGGEAFF.

The rearrangement uses TRBV10-2 and TRBJ2-1, with D perhaps TRBD2 (7 bases). Trimming took off 1 base at V and 4 bases at J, with 11 bases between the two ends. CDR3 size: 15 residues. Germline V gene sequence: CDR1 WSHSY, CDR2 SAAADI. CDR3 residues: CASSEWGGPYNEQFF. The CDR3 DNA is TGCGCCAGCAGTGAGTGGGGGGGGCCTTACAATGAGCAGTTCTTC.

The V gene is TRBV2, the J gene TRBJ2-7; D unclear. Germline V CDR1 and CDR2: SNHLY, FYNNEI. V gave up 3 bases and J gave up 1 base, with 4 bases separating them. CDR3 length equals 12 residues. This chain's CDR3 is CASSDGSYEQYF. The CDR3 coding sequence is TGTGCCAGCAGTGACGGGTCCTACGAGCAGTACTTC. Full variable domain (rest looked up from reference TRBV2 and TRBJ2-7): EPEVTQTPSHQVTQMGQEVILRCVPISNHLYFYWYRQILGQKVEFLVSFYNNEISEKSEIFDDQFSVERPDGSNFTLKIRSTKLEDSAMYFCASSDGSYEQYFGPGTRLTVT.

This chain connects TRBV29-1 to TRBJ1-2, with TRBD1 matching over 10 bases. The V segment lost 6 bases and the J segment 1 base; nucleotides outside the gene matches: 8. The CDR3 totals 15 residues. CDR1 and CDR2 from the germline V gene are SQVTM and ANQGSEA. The CDR3 bases are TGCAGCGTCCCGACAGGGGGCCCCCTTAACTATGGCTACACCTTC. Its protein is CSVPTGGPLNYGYTF.

V usage is TRBV7-2 and J usage is TRBJ2-1, with 10 positions matching TRBD2. This CDR3 has 15 residues. J lost 10 bases, V lost 5 bases, and 11 bases had no gene match. In germline, CDR1 is SGHTA, CDR2 FQGNSA. The CDR3 bases are TGTGCCAGCAGCCCCCGGCTAGCGGGAGACTCAGAGCAGTTCTTC. Protein product: CASSPRLAGDSEQFF.

This rearrangement joins TRBV10-3 to TRBJ2-2; the D gene is possibly TRBD1 (6 bases). The CDR3 consists of 15 residues. Trimming removed 2 bases from V and 1 base from J, with 8 bases in between. Germline values: CDR1 ENHRY, CDR2 SYGVKD. CDR3 coding DNA: TGTGCCATCAGTGAGGGGGGCTTGAACACCGGGGAGCTGTTTTTT. Translation gives CAISEGGLNTGELFF.

The chain uses TRBV6-1 and TRBJ2-7, with D hard to call. Trimming pared 1 base from V and 3 bases from J, leaving 10 bases between. Germline V gene data show CDR1 as MNHNS and CDR2 as SASEGT. This CDR3 is built from 14 residues. CDR3 sequence reads: CASSEVADFYEQYF. In DNA form, the CDR3 reads TGTGCCAGCAGTGAAGTAGCAGACTTCTACGAGCAGTACTTC.

This chain joins TRBV14 and TRBJ2-7, with TRBD1 identical over 10 bases. Germline CDR1 is SGHDN and CDR2 is FVKESK. The V segment lost 4 bases and the J segment 3 bases; nucleotides outside the gene matches: 3. The CDR3 contains 14 residues. The CDR3 region is CASSRRDRGYEQYF. CDR3 nucleotides: TGTGCCAGCAGCCGACGGGACAGGGGCTACGAGCAGTACTTC.

This chain uses TRBV6-1 with TRBJ2-4; D uncertain. The germline V gene encodes CDR1 MNHNS and CDR2 SASEGT. This CDR3 is built from 15 residues. With 3 bases removed from V and 2 bases from J, the gap between germline ends came to 11 bases. This CDR3 reads CASSDTKSPKNIQYF. The DNA of the CDR3 is TGTGCCAGCAGTGATACAAAGTCTCCCAAAAACATTCAGTACTTC.

The CDR3 protein is CASSWTGQGQPQHF. For the CDR3, the DNA is TGCGCCAGCAGTTGGACAGGGCAGGGTCAGCCCCAGCATTTT. The chain recombines TRBV5-1 with TRBJ1-5, with TRBD1 matching 8 bases. This CDR3 has 14 amino acids. Germline V gene lookup returns CDR1 SGHRS and CDR2 YFSETQ. The V gene end was trimmed by 5 bases and the J gene end by 6 bases; junction bases not matched to a gene: 7. Using reference TRBV5-1 and TRBJ1-5 for the parts outside the CDR3, the full variable domain is KAGVTQTPRYLIKTRGQQVTLSCSPISGHRSVSWYQQTPGQGLQFLFEYFSETQRNKGNFPGRFSGRQFSNSRSEMNVSTLELGDSALYLCASSWTGQGQPQHFGDGTRLSIL.